Listed below are T cell receptor beta chains from one sample, sequenced in a study of cytomegalovirus exposure and HLA in healthy donors. Using immunoSEQ multiplex PCR, the repertoire was profiled, and TCRdb retains in-frame clones only, with some absent. The sample has some 45,000 clones, 65% to 80% seen once. Specimen: PBMCs. Source of these receptors: a man younger than 40 in good health and CMV-seronegative. CDR3s include the opening cysteine and the closing phenylalanine or tryptophan. Each record gives: J gene, V gene, D gene, clone size, CDR3 DNA, CDR3 protein. A D gene is named only where the DNA matches it firmly. Expanded clones are given a class, and other clones once, few, many or no size at all.

j_call: TRBJ2-7; v_call: TRBV7-6; d_call: NA; clone_size: NA; cdr3_nt: TGTGCCAGCAGTTCCTTCCGCTCCTACGAGCAGTACTTC; cdr3_aa: CASSSFRSYEQYF
j_call: TRBJ1-2; v_call: TRBV2; d_call: NA; clone_size: NA; cdr3_nt: TGTGCCAGCAGTGAAGGGCAGAACTATGGCTACACCTTC; cdr3_aa: CASSEGQNYGYTF
j_call: TRBJ2-1; v_call: TRBV5-1; d_call: TRBD1; clone_size: NA; cdr3_nt: TGCGCCAGCAGCTTGGTCCAGGGGGCTCCCTACAATGAGCAGTTCTTC; cdr3_aa: CASSLVQGAPYNEQFF
j_call: TRBJ1-2; v_call: TRBV7-9; d_call: TRBD1; clone_size: NA; cdr3_nt: TGTGCCAGCAGCCCCGTGACAGGGGGCTTGAACTATGGCTACACCTTC; cdr3_aa: CASSPVTGGLNYGYTF
j_call: TRBJ2-2; v_call: TRBV19; d_call: TRBD2; clone_size: few; cdr3_nt: TGTGCCACAAATAGCGGGAGGAACACCGGGGAGCTGTTTTTT; cdr3_aa: CATNSGRNTGELFF
j_call: TRBJ2-3; v_call: TRBV5-6; d_call: TRBD1; clone_size: NA; cdr3_nt: TGTGCCAGCAGTTTAAAAACAGGGGTGTCTACCGATACGCAGTATTTT; cdr3_aa: CASSLKTGVSTDTQYF
j_call: TRBJ2-3; v_call: TRBV5-1; d_call: NA; clone_size: NA; cdr3_nt: TGCGCCAGCACCACGGGATCCCGCACAGATACGCAGTATTTT; cdr3_aa: CASTTGSRTDTQYF
j_call: TRBJ2-3; v_call: TRBV5-4; d_call: NA; clone_size: once; cdr3_nt: TGTGCCAGCAGCAGCTTAAGGACTAAGGGGAAGTATTTT; cdr3_aa: CASSSLRTKGKYF
j_call: TRBJ2-1; v_call: TRBV5-1; d_call: TRBD2; clone_size: NA; cdr3_nt: TGCGCCAGCAGCCAGAGGACTAGCGGGATCGGTGTCTACAATGAGCAGTTCTTC; cdr3_aa: CASSQRTSGIGVYNEQFF
j_call: TRBJ2-7; v_call: TRBV5-1; d_call: NA; clone_size: once; cdr3_nt: TGCGCCAGCAGCTTGGCCGGTCTGAACTCCTACGAGCAGTACTTC; cdr3_aa: CASSLAGLNSYEQYF
j_call: TRBJ2-2; v_call: TRBV6-5; d_call: NA; clone_size: NA; cdr3_nt: TGTGCCAGCAGTTACCGGGGTCCGAACACCGGGGAGCTGTTTTTT; cdr3_aa: CASSYRGPNTGELFF
j_call: TRBJ1-4; v_call: TRBV27; d_call: TRBD1; clone_size: NA; cdr3_nt: TGTGCCAGCAGTCTATATCCAGGGGGGAACGAAAAACTGTTTTTT; cdr3_aa: CASSLYPGGNEKLFF
j_call: TRBJ2-1; v_call: TRBV4-1; d_call: NA; clone_size: NA; cdr3_nt: TGCGCCAGCAGCCTCCTCTCGGGTTACAATGAGCAGTTCTTC; cdr3_aa: CASSLLSGYNEQFF
j_call: TRBJ2-3; v_call: TRBV25-1; d_call: TRBD2; clone_size: few; cdr3_nt: TGTGCCAGCAGTGAATTGGGGACTAGTCTAACAGGAGATACGCAGTATTTT; cdr3_aa: CASSELGTSLTGDTQYF
j_call: TRBJ1-5; v_call: TRBV7-9; d_call: NA; clone_size: NA; cdr3_nt: TGTGCCAGCAGCCTAGAGGGTCCTCTAGTGGGAGGGCCCCAGCATTTT; cdr3_aa: CASSLEGPLVGGPQHF
j_call: TRBJ2-1; v_call: TRBV5-1; d_call: TRBD2; clone_size: NA; cdr3_nt: TGCGCCAGCAGCAGCCGGGAACAAGGGAGGGGCTGGGATGAGCAGTTCTTC; cdr3_aa: CASSSREQGRGWDEQFF
j_call: TRBJ1-3; v_call: TRBV5-1; d_call: NA; clone_size: NA; cdr3_nt: TGCGCCAGCAGAGAACAGGGTATCGCTGGAAACACCATATATTTT; cdr3_aa: CASREQGIAGNTIYF
j_call: TRBJ2-5; v_call: TRBV9; d_call: NA; clone_size: NA; cdr3_nt: TGTGCCAGCAGCGTAGGGTCCGGGACTGTTCGAGAGACCCAGTACTTC; cdr3_aa: CASSVGSGTVRETQYF
j_call: TRBJ2-1; v_call: TRBV14; d_call: TRBD2; clone_size: NA; cdr3_nt: TGTGCCAGCAGCCACCTCGCGGGACTAGCTTACAATGAGCAGTTCTTC; cdr3_aa: CASSHLAGLAYNEQFF
j_call: TRBJ2-2; v_call: TRBV5-1; d_call: TRBD2; clone_size: NA; cdr3_nt: TGCGCCAGCAGCTCCACCGGACTAGCGGGAAGCACCGGGGAGCTGTTTTTT; cdr3_aa: CASSSTGLAGSTGELFF
j_call: TRBJ2-1; v_call: TRBV6-5; d_call: TRBD2; clone_size: NA; cdr3_nt: TGTGCCAGCAGTTACCGAGCGGGAGAGATTGATGAGCAGTTCTTC; cdr3_aa: CASSYRAGEIDEQFF
j_call: TRBJ2-7; v_call: TRBV4-1; d_call: TRBD1; clone_size: NA; cdr3_nt: TGCGCCAGCAGCCAAGGAAGGGGGGACGGACAGGGCTCCTACGAGCAGTACTTC; cdr3_aa: CASSQGRGDGQGSYEQYF
j_call: TRBJ2-3; v_call: TRBV12-5; d_call: TRBD1; clone_size: NA; cdr3_nt: TGTGCTAGTGGTTGGGTACCGGGACAGAACACAGATACGCAGTATTTT; cdr3_aa: CASGWVPGQNTDTQYF